Sequencing of this T cell receptor (beta chain) was carried out in a study of cytomegalovirus exposure and HLA in healthy donors. It was with 60 Vbeta and 13 Jbeta primers that the PCR ran. Data came from immunoSEQ multiplex PCR; TCRdb stores just in-frame clones and leaves some out. The sample consists of some 90,000 clones, almost 80% of them appearing once. Whole-study findings and limits: The study put 150 or so TCR beta chains on its list as cytomegalovirus-associated. In a later analysis, common viral pathogens appeared linked to several of the most significant clusters. Later findings reportedly placed an Asian-associated ancestry cluster below the approximately 650-donor mean for N-insertions.

This clone turned up a few times. As yet, its antigen is unknown. This CDR3 spans 16 amino acids. The V and J ends lost 1 base and 0 bases respectively, with 10 bases between them. Per the germline V gene, CDR1 is SGHVS and CDR2 is FQNEAQ. Source material: PBMCs. This clonotype originated in a female donor in good health and CMV-seronegative. The genes are TRBV7-8 and TRBJ2-1; a possible D gene is TRBD2 (6 bases). The CDR3 loop is CASSLEGGSSYNEQFF. The CDR3 bases are TGTGCCAGCAGCTTAGAGGGAGGAAGCTCCTACAATGAGCAGTTCTTC.